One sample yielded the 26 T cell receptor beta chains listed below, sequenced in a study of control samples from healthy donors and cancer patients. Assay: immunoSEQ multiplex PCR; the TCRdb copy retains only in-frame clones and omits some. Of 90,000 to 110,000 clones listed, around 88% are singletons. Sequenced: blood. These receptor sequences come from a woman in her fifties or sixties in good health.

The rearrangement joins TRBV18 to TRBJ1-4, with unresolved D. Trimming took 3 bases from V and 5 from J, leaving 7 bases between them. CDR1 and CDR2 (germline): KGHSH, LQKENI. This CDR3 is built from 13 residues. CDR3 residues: CASSPLANEKLFF. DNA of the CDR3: TGTGCCAGCTCACCCCTCGCGAATGAAAAACTGTTTTTT.

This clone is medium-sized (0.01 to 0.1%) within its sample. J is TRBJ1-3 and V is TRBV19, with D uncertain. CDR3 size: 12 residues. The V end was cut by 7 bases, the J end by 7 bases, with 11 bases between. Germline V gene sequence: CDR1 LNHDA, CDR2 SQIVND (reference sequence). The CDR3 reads CASTYERNTIYF. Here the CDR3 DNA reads TGTGCCAGTACCTACGAACGGAACACCATATATTTT. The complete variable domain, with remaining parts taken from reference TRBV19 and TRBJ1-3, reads DGGITQSPKYLFRKEGQNVTLSCEQNLNHDAMYWYRQDPGQGLRLIYYSQIVNDFQKGDIAEGYSVSREKKESFPLTVTSAQKNPTAFYLCASTYERNTIYFGEGSWLTVV.

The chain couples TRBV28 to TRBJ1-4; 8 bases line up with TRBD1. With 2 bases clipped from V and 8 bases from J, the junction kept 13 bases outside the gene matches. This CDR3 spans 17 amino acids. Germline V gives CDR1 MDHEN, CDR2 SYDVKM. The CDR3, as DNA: TGTGCCAGCAGTTTAATGCAGGGGGCAGCGAATGAAGAAAAACTGTTTTTT. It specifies CASSLMQGAANEEKLFF.

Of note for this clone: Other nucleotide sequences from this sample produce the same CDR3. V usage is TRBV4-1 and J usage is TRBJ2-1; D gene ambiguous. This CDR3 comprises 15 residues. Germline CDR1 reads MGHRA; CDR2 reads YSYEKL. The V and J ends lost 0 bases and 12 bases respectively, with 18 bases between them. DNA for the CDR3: TGCGCCAGCAGCCAAGATCGGGCCCGGGCGCGTGGGCAGTTCTTC. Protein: CASSQDRARARGQFF.

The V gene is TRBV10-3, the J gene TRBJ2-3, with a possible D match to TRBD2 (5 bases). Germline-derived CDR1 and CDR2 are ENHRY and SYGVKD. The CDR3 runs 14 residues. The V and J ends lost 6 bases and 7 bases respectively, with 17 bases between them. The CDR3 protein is CAIRVERLLYTQYF. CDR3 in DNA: TGTGCCATCAGGGTAGAGAGACTATTATATACGCAGTATTTT.

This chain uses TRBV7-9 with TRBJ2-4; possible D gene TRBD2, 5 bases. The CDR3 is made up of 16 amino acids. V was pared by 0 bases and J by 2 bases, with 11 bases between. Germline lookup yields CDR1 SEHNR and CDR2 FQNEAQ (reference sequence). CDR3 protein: CASSLALGGTKNIQYF. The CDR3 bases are TGTGCCAGCAGCTTAGCGCTAGGAGGTACCAAAAACATTCAGTACTTC.

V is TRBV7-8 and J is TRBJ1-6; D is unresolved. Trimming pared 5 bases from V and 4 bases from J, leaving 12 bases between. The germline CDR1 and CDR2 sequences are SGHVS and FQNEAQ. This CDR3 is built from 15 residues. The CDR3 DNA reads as TGTGCCAGCAGCCCAGAGAGACATTATAATTCACCCCTCCACTTT. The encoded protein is CASSPERHYNSPLHF. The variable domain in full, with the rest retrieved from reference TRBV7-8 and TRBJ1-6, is GAGVSQSPRYKVAKRGQDVALRCDPISGHVSLFWYQQALGQGPEFLTYFQNEAQLDKSGLPSDRFFAERPEGSVSTLKIQRTQQEDSAVYLCASSPERHYNSPLHFGNGTRLTVT.

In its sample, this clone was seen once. CDR3 region: CASKGGLSPQWGFF. The CDR3 DNA reads as TGTGCCAGCAAAGGGGGACTGAGCCCGCAATGGGGTTTCTTT. The chain employs TRBV2 and TRBJ1-1, with TRBD1 as a possible D gene (6 bases). V dropped 7 bases and J dropped 13 bases, with 25 bases sitting between them. The CDR3 length is 14 residues. Germline lookup yields CDR1 SNHLY and CDR2 FYNNEI.

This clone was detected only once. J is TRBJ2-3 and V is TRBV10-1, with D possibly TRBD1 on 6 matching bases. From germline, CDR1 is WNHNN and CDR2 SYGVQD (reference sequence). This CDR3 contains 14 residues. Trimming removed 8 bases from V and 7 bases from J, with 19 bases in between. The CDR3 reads CASSSGPRGYTQYF. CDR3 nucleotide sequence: TGCGCCAGCTCTTCCGGGCCCAGGGGTTATACGCAGTATTTT.

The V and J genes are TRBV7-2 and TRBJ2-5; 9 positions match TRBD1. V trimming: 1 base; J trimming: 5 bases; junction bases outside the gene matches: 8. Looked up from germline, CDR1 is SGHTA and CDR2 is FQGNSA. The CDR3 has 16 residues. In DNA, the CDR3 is TGTGCCAGCAGCTTAGGAGGACAGGGGCTATATGAGACCCAGTACTTC. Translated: CASSLGGQGLYETQYF.

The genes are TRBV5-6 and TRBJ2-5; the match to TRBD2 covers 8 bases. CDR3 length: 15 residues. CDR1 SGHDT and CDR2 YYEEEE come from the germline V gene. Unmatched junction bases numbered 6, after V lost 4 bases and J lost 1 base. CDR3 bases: TGTGCCAGCAGCGGGCTAGCGGGTACCCAAGAGACCCAGTACTTC. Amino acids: CASSGLAGTQETQYF.

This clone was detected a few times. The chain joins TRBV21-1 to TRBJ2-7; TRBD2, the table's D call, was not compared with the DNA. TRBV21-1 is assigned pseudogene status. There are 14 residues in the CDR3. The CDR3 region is CASCALAGAYEQYV. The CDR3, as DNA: TGTGCCAGCTGTGCACTAGCGGGCGCCTACGAGCAGTACGTC.

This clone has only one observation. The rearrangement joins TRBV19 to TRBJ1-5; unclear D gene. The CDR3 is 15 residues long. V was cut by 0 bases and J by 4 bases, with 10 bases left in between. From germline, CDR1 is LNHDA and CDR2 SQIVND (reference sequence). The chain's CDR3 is CASSIDRGGNQPQHF. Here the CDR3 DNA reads TGTGCCAGTAGTATAGATCGGGGAGGTAATCAGCCCCAGCATTTT. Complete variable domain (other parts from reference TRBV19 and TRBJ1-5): DGGITQSPKYLFRKEGQNVTLSCEQNLNHDAMYWYRQDPGQGLRLIYYSQIVNDFQKGDIAEGYSVSREKKESFPLTVTSAQKNPTAFYLCASSIDRGGNQPQHFGDGTRLSIL.

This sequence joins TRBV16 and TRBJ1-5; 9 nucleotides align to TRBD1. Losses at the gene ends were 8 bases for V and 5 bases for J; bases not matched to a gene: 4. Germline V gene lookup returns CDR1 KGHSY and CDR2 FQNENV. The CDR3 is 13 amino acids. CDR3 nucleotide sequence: TGTGCCAGCCGACGACAGGGGGATCAGCCCCAGCATTTT. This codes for CASRRQGDQPQHF.

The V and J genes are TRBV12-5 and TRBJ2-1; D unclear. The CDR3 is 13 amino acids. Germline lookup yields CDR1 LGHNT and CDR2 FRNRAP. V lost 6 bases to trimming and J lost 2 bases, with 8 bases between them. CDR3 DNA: TGTGCTAGTGGCCCGCACGCCTACAATGAGCAGTTCTTC. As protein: CASGPHAYNEQFF. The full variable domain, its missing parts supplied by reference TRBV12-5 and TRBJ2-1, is DARVTQTPRHKVTEMGQEVTMRCQPILGHNTVFWYRQTMMQGLELLAYFRNRAPLDDSGMPKDRFSAEMPDATLATLKIQPSEPRDSAVYFCASGPHAYNEQFFGPGTRLTVL.

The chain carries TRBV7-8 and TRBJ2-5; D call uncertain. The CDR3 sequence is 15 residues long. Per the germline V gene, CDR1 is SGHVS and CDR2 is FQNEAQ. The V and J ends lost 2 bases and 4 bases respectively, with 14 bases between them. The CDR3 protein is CASSLRVNSPETQYF. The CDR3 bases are TGTGCCAGCAGCTTAAGGGTCAACTCGCCAGAGACCCAGTACTTC.

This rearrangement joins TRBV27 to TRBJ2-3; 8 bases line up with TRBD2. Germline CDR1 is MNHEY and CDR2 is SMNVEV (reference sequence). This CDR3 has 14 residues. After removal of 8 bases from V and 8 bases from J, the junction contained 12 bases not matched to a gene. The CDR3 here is CASLREGPGGTQYF. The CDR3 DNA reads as TGTGCCAGCCTACGGGAGGGCCCGGGTGGTACGCAGTATTTT.

The CDR3 sequence: CASTPSGASSYNEQFF. The CDR3 coding sequence is TGTGCCAGCACCCCTAGCGGGGCAAGCTCCTACAATGAGCAGTTCTTC. This chain connects TRBV27 to TRBJ2-1, with TRBD2 matching over 9 bases. The germline gives CDR1 MNHEY, CDR2 SMNVEV (reference sequence). Losses at the gene ends were 7 bases for V and 0 bases for J; bases not matched to a gene: 7. The CDR3 sequence is 16 residues long.

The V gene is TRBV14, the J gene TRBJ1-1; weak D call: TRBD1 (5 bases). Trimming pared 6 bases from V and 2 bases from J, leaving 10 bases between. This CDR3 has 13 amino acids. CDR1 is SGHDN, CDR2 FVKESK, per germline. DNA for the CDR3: TGTGCCAGCAGGTGGGACCTCAACACTGAAGCTTTCTTT. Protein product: CASRWDLNTEAFF. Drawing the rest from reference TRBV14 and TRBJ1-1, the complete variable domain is EAGVTQFPSHSVIEKGQTVTLRCDPISGHDNLYWYRRVMGKEIKFLLHFVKESKQDESGMPNNRFLAERTGGTYSTLKVQPAELEDSGVYFCASRWDLNTEAFFGQGTRLTVV.

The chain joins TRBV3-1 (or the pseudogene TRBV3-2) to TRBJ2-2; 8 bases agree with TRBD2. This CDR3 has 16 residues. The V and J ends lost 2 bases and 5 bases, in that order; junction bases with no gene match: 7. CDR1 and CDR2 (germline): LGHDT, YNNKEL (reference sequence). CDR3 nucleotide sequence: TGTGCCAGCAGCCAATGGACAGCGGGGGATACCGGGGAGCTGTTTTTT. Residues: CASSQWTAGDTGELFF.

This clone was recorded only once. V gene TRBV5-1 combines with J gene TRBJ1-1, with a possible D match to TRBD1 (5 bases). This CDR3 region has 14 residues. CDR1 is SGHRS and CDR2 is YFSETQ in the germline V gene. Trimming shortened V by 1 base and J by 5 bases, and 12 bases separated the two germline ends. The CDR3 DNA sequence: TGCGCCAGCAGCTTGAGGCAGGGTGGGACTGAAGCTTTCTTT. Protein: CASSLRQGGTEAFF.

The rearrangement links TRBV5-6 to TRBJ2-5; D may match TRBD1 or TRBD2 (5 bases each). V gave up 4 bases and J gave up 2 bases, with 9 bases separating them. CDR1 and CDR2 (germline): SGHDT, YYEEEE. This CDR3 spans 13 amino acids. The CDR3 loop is CASSIGAQETQYF. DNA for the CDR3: TGTGCCAGCAGCATCGGGGCACAAGAGACCCAGTACTTC.

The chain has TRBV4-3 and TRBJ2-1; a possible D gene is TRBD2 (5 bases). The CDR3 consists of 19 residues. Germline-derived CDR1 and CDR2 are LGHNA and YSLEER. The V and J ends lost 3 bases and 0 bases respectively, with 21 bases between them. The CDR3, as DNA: TGCGCCAGCAGCCATTGGAGGTTGGGCGGTACTCTCTCCTACAATGAGCAGTTCTTC. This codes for CASSHWRLGGTLSYNEQFF.

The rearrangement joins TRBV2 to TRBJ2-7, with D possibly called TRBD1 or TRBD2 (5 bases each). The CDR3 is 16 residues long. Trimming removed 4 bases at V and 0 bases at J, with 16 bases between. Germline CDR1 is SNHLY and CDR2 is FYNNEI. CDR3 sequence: CASSVSEEGISYEQYF. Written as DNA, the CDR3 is TGTGCCAGCAGTGTTTCTGAAGAGGGGATCTCCTACGAGCAGTACTTC.

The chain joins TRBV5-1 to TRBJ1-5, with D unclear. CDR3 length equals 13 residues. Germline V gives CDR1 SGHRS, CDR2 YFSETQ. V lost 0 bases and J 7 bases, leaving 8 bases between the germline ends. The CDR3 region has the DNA TGCGCCAGCAGCTTGGCCAAAGGGCAGCCCCAGCATTTT. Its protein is CASSLAKGQPQHF.

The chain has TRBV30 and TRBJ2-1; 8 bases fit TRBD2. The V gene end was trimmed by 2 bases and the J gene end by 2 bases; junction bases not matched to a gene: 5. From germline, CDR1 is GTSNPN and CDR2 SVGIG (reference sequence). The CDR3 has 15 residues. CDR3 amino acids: CAWSTEAGAYNEQFF. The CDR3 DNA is TGTGCCTGGAGTACAGAAGCGGGGGCCTACAATGAGCAGTTCTTC.